This T cell receptor (beta chain) was identified during a study of T cells in localized non-small cell lung cancer. Points on this clone: As yet, its antigen is unknown.

Study observations and caveats: Sequencing, confined to only one tumor region, leaves heterogeneity possible.

TCRdb's copy holds only in-frame clones and misses some; the assay was immunoSEQ multiplex PCR. The sample lists roughly 40,000 clones, around nine tenths occurring once. The V gene's germline CDR1 is LGHNA and CDR2 YSLEER. The V and J ends lost 2 bases and 5 bases respectively, with 14 bases between them. The CDR3 is 15 amino acids. V and J are TRBV4-3 and TRBJ2-3; possible D gene TRBD2, 7 bases. The TCR sequence derives from a man between 18 and 55 years old with stage I lung adenocarcinoma. Material: peripheral blood, obtained before any cancer treatment. Here the CDR3 reads CASSQNGGRLDTQYF. CDR3 nucleotide sequence: TGCGCCAGCAGCCAAAACGGGGGGCGGTTAGATACGCAGTATTTT.